The T cell receptor (beta chain) under discussion was sequenced for a study of early T cells in non-severe SARS-CoV-2 infection. Individual cDNA molecules received unique molecular identifiers during library preparation. TCRdb re-derived calls from the 5' RACE reads in MiXCR, one entry per CDR3 protein. The repertoire holds roughly 93,000 distinct CDR3 sequences, with 14% to 15% as singletons. Ten or more counts support this clonotype. Germline V gives CDR1 LNHDA, CDR2 SQIVND (reference sequence). The CDR3 spans 14 residues. The V segment lost 11 bases and the J segment 3 bases; nucleotides outside the gene matches: 11.

Material for sequencing was whole blood. This sequence joins TRBV19 and TRBJ1-2; 8 bases are a match to TRBD1. This receptor was taken from an adult who was a healthcare worker with PCR-confirmed SARS-CoV-2 infection or an uninfected control (not recorded which). For the CDR3, the DNA is TGTGCCTGGGGGGAGGACAGGGAAGACTATGGCTACACCTTC. It specifies CAWGEDREDYGYTF.